The 17 T cell receptor beta chains reported below all come from one sample, sequenced in a study of Ad26.COV2.S vaccination and SARS-CoV-2 variants (dated by TCRdb to the early 2020s). The library came from the immunoSEQ multiplex PCR assay. TCRdb took this table from immuneACCESS and kept in-frame rearrangements with V and J called. Such tables lack part of the clones; where checked against another copy, unresolved V genes explain under half of the gap, and the rest is unexplained. The sample table lists roughly 180,000 clones, around nine tenths of them with a count of one. Of the sample, 4.5% to 7.5% falls within the top ten clones. The time point label, read with the paper, signifies: individuals recovered from natural SARS-CoV-2 infection. This specimen was peripheral blood, taken after recovery from COVID-19. The receptors shown here come from a human donor who had recovered from COVID-19.

This clone was recorded once. The genes are TRBV4-1 and TRBJ1-2; D might be TRBD1 (5 bases). The germline gives CDR1 MGHRA, CDR2 YSYEKL. There are 16 residues in the CDR3. Trimming removed 0 bases at V and 0 bases at J, with 11 bases between. DNA for the CDR3: TGCGCCAGCAGCCAAGAGGGGGGGGTACCTAACTATGGCTACACCTTC. This codes for CASSQEGGVPNYGYTF.

This sequence joins TRBV7-2 and TRBJ2-7; the match to TRBD2 covers 12 bases. J was trimmed by 8 bases and V by 1 base; bases with no gene match: 9. Looked up from germline, CDR1 is SGHTA and CDR2 is FQGNSA. This CDR3 has 16 amino acids. The DNA of the CDR3 is TGTGCCAGCAGCTTAGAATTTCGGCTAGCGGGAGGGAAGCAGTACTTC. Its translation: CASSLEFRLAGGKQYF.

The chain is built from TRBV5-1 and TRBJ1-4; 8 bases agree with TRBD1. Trimming cost V 0 bases and J 11 bases; bases outside gene matches: 6. The germline gives CDR1 SGHRS, CDR2 YFSETQ. The CDR3 has 14 amino acids. CDR3 protein: CASSLADRVGKLFF. CDR3 in DNA: TGCGCCAGCAGCTTGGCGGACAGGGTTGGGAAACTGTTTTTT.

This clone was found once. The chain carries TRBV29-1 and TRBJ2-2; D gene unclear. The germline CDR1 and CDR2 sequences are SQVTM and ANQGSEA. The CDR3 spans 13 residues. Trimming removed 3 bases from V and 1 base from J, with 6 bases in between. CDR3 in amino acids: CSVEQRNTGELFF. Here the CDR3 DNA reads TGCAGCGTTGAGCAACGGAACACCGGGGAGCTGTTTTTT.

The chain carries TRBV3-1 (or the pseudogene TRBV3-2) and TRBJ2-1; D perhaps matches TRBD1 (6 bases). The length of the CDR3 is 13 residues. Per the germline V gene, CDR1 is LGHDT and CDR2 is YNNKEL (reference sequence). Trimming left V 0 bases short and J 10 bases short, with 10 bases between. The CDR3 region is CASSQDRGGEQFF. In nucleotides, the CDR3 is TGTGCCAGCAGCCAAGATCGAGGGGGAGAGCAGTTCTTC.

The V and J genes are TRBV7-9 and TRBJ2-1; no clear D. V was pared by 1 base and J by 0 bases, with 10 bases between. Germline V lookup: CDR1 SEHNR, CDR2 FQNEAQ (reference sequence). The CDR3 length is 16 residues. The CDR3 DNA sequence: TGTGCCAGCAGCTTAGGCATGCAGGTCTCCTACAATGAGCAGTTCTTC. Translation gives CASSLGMQVSYNEQFF.

The rearrangement links TRBV27 to TRBJ2-7, with 11 bases aligning to TRBD1. Germline lookup yields CDR1 MNHEY and CDR2 SMNVEV (reference sequence). The CDR3 extends over 13 amino acids. J was trimmed by 7 bases and V by 5 bases; bases with no gene match: 4. CDR3 protein: CASSPGTGGEQYF. CDR3 coding DNA: TGTGCCAGCAGTCCGGGGACAGGGGGTGAGCAGTACTTC.

The chain is built from TRBV5-1 and TRBJ2-1; TRBD1 matches at 12 bases. The junction had 13 bases not matched to a gene; V was cut back by 5 bases and J by 10 bases. The CDR3 consists of 16 residues. Germline-derived CDR1 and CDR2 are SGHRS and YFSETQ. CDR3 DNA sequence: TGCGCCAGCAGTGTTAATCCGGGACAGGGGGCTCGGGAGCAGTTCTTC. Translating gives CASSVNPGQGAREQFF.

V and J are TRBV7-8 and TRBJ2-3, with no clear D. The CDR3 sequence is 14 residues long. The ends were cut back, 0 bases at V and 6 bases at J, with 10 bases in the middle. Germline-derived CDR1 and CDR2 are SGHVS and FQNEAQ. The CDR3 here is CASSLAEDMDTQYF. The CDR3 DNA is TGTGCCAGCAGCTTAGCCGAAGATATGGATACGCAGTATTTT.

This chain connects TRBV28 to TRBJ2-1, with TRBD2 matching over 8 bases. Germline CDR1 and CDR2: MDHEN and SYDVKM. The CDR3 covers 14 residues. The V gene end was trimmed by 8 bases and the J gene end by 6 bases; junction bases not matched to a gene: 9. CDR3 sequence reads: CASGPGLAGNEQFF. The CDR3 coding sequence is TGTGCCAGCGGACCCGGACTAGCAGGCAATGAGCAGTTCTTC.

The chain joins TRBV28 to TRBJ2-3; 10 bases agree with TRBD2. The CDR3 spans 17 residues. The ends lost 5 bases at V and 4 bases at J; junction bases unmatched: 12. Germline V gives CDR1 MDHEN, CDR2 SYDVKM. The CDR3 nucleotides read TGTGCCAGCAGTCCGATAATAGCGGGGGGCTTGTCAGATACGCAGTATTTT. It is translated as CASSPIIAGGLSDTQYF.

The chain joins TRBV7-2 to TRBJ1-4; 11 bases match TRBD1. With V trimmed by 3 bases and J by 7 bases, 4 bases remained unmatched. Per germline, CDR1 SGHTA and CDR2 FQGNSA. The CDR3 contains 15 residues. The CDR3 here is CASSFTGTGGEKLFF. Written as DNA, the CDR3 is TGTGCCAGCAGCTTCACCGGGACAGGGGGTGAAAAACTGTTTTTT.

This clone was counted a single time. V usage is TRBV9 and J usage is TRBJ1-6; no clear D gene. The CDR3 sequence is 13 residues long. The V end was cut by 0 bases, the J end by 11 bases, with 9 bases between. Germline V CDR1 and CDR2: SGDLS, YYNGEE. As DNA, the CDR3 is TGTGCCAGCAGCGTAGCTAACGACCCACCCCTCCACTTT. This gives the protein CASSVANDPPLHF.

The chain uses TRBV30 and TRBJ1-4; D possibly corresponds to TRBD1 (6 bases). V was trimmed by 2 bases and J by 5 bases, leaving 15 bases between them. The CDR3 covers 15 residues. Germline CDR1 and CDR2: GTSNPN and SVGIG (reference sequence). CDR3 nucleotides: TGTGCCTGGAGTAGCGACAGGACCTTGAATGAAAAACTGTTTTTT. This translates into CAWSSDRTLNEKLFF. Based on the CDR3 plus reference TRBV30 and TRBJ1-4, the full variable domain is SQTIHQWPATLVQPVGSPLSLECTVEGTSNPNLYWYRQAAGRGLQLLFYSVGIGQISSEVPQNLSASRPQDRQFILSSKKLLLSDSGFYLCAWSSDRTLNEKLFFGSGTQLSVL.

J is TRBJ2-7 and V is TRBV4-1; D ambiguous. In germline, CDR1 is MGHRA, CDR2 YSYEKL. CDR3 length: 12 residues. Trimming removed 2 bases from V and 2 bases from J, with 4 bases in between. The CDR3 spells CASSQYPYEQYF. The CDR3 region has the DNA TGCGCCAGCAGCCAATATCCCTACGAGCAGTACTTC.

This chain connects TRBV9 to TRBJ2-3; perhaps TRBD1 as D (6 bases). The germline V gene encodes CDR1 SGDLS and CDR2 YYNGEE. The CDR3 has 17 amino acids. The V end lost 0 bases, the J end lost 2 bases, and 16 bases lay between the germline ends. This CDR3 reads CASSVEFRTDITDTQYF. CDR3 in DNA: TGTGCCAGCAGCGTAGAATTTCGGACAGATATCACAGATACGCAGTATTTT. Together with reference TRBV9 and TRBJ2-3, the CDR3 gives the full variable domain: DSGVTQTPKHLITATGQRVTLRCSPRSGDLSVYWYQQSLDQGLQFLIQYYNGEERAKGNILERFSAQQFPDLHSELNLSSLELGDSALYFCASSVEFRTDITDTQYFGPGTRLTVL.

This chain uses TRBV29-1 with TRBJ2-7, with TRBD1 matching over 10 bases. The CDR3 contains 12 residues. Germline V gives CDR1 SQVTM, CDR2 ANQGSEA. The ends lost 6 bases at V and 1 base at J; junction bases unmatched: 0. The chain's CDR3 is CSVGQGSYEQYF. The DNA of the CDR3 is TGCAGCGTGGGACAGGGGTCCTACGAGCAGTACTTC.